This TCR beta chain came from a study of blood T cell repertoires in COVID-19. Study overall: Nucleic acid was either cDNA or gDNA, and it came from T cells, B-cell-depleted T cells, or PBMCs.

TCRdb keeps only in-frame clones here, not all; method: immunoSEQ multiplex PCR. The sample includes about 260,000 clones, around four fifths seen only once; the top ten take about 4.5%. The V gene's germline CDR1 is GTSNPN and CDR2 SVGIG (reference sequence). There are 12 residues in the CDR3. Trimming shortened V by 6 bases and J by 3 bases, and 12 bases separated the two germline ends. The sample comprised peripheral blood. The clonotype originates from a man in his 60s who had recovered from COVID-19. The V gene is TRBV30, the J gene TRBJ2-7, with a possible D match to TRBD1 (6 bases). CDR3 region: CACRDKSYEQYF. CDR3 sequence (DNA): TGTGCCTGTAGGGACAAAAGCTACGAGCAGTACTTC. Filled out from reference TRBV30 and TRBJ2-7, the complete variable domain reads SQTIHQWPATLVQPVGSPLSLECTVEGTSNPNLYWYRQAAGRGLQLLFYSVGIGQISSEVPQNLSASRPQDRQFILSSKKLLLSDSGFYLCACRDKSYEQYFGPGTRLTVT.